This T cell receptor beta chain was recovered during a study of T cells in Graves' hyperthyroidism and ophthalmopathy. Amplification yielded TCR beta CDR3 regions, with RNA transcripts as the source. Initially, a first-round RT-PCR of the TCR CDR3 employed the HTBI primer set. TCRdb reprocessed the multiplex PCR reads via MiXCR and lists one record per CDR3 protein. Altogether hundreds of thousands of distinct CDR3 sequences are present, 35% to 40% being singletons, with the ten largest covering about 8.9%. The CDR3 has 14 residues. V was shortened by 3 bases and J by 4 bases, with 12 bases between the two germline ends. The germline V gene has CDR1 SNHLY and CDR2 FYNNEI. This clonotype has ten or more counts.

This chain joins TRBV2 and TRBJ2-5; the D gene is possibly TRBD2 (5 bases). The sample consisted of blood. The source is a young man with Graves' hyperthyroidism. The CDR3 sequence: CASSEVASIETQYF. As DNA, the CDR3 is TGTGCCAGCAGTGAGGTTGCTAGCATAGAGACCCAGTACTTC.